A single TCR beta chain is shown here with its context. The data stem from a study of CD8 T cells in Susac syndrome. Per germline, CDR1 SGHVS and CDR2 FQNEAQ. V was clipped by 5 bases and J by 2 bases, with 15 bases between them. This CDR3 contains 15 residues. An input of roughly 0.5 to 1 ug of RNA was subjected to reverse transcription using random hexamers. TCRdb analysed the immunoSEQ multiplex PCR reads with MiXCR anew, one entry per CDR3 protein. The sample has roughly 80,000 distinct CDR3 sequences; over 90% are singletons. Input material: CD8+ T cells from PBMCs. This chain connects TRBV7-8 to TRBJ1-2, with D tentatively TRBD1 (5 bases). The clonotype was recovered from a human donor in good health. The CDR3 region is CASSPRPGDNYGYTF. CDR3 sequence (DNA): TGTGCCAGCAGCCCCCGACCGGGGGACAACTATGGCTACACCTTC.